The 5 T cell receptor beta chains presented below share a single source sample, sequenced in a study of blood T cell repertoires in COVID-19. The protocol was immunoSEQ multiplex PCR, while the TCRdb copy is restricted to in-frame clones and leaves out a portion. Of 140,000 or so clones listed, 84% are singletons. The sequencing sample was made of PBMCs or T cells enriched from blood (not recorded which). The origin of the receptors is a woman younger than 35 who had been exposed to COVID-19.

This chain links TRBV11-1 with TRBJ1-1; D not certain. Looked up from germline, CDR1 is SGHAT and CDR2 is FQDESV (reference sequence). The CDR3 length is 14 residues. V lost 2 bases and J 0 bases, leaving 7 bases between the germline ends. As DNA, the CDR3 is TGTGCCAGCAGCTTACAGGCGATGAACACTGAAGCTTTCTTT. Its translation: CASSLQAMNTEAFF.

The genes are TRBV25-1 and TRBJ2-3; perhaps TRBD1 as D (6 bases). The CDR3 has 16 residues. Germline V lookup: CDR1 MGHDK, CDR2 SYGVNS. Deletions cut 4 bases from V and 2 bases from J, with 16 bases between. The CDR3 DNA reads as TGTGCCAGCAGTGGGGTAGACAGGCACCTCACAGATACGCAGTATTTT. This gives the protein CASSGVDRHLTDTQYF.

This clone was counted a few times. The CDR3 bases are TGTGCCAGCAGTCCTAGACAGGGAAGGTACGAGCAGTACTTC. Residues: CASSPRQGRYEQYF. The genes are TRBV27 and TRBJ2-7; 7 bases fit TRBD1. Trimming took 5 bases from V and 4 from J; bases not matched to a gene: 8. Per the germline V gene, CDR1 is MNHEY and CDR2 is SMNVEV (reference sequence). There are 14 residues in the CDR3.

The chain joins TRBV20-1 to TRBJ1-4; D is unresolved. The V end was cut by 3 bases, the J end by 0 bases, with 8 bases between. The V gene's germline CDR1 is DFQATT and CDR2 SNEGSKA (reference sequence). CDR3 length: 14 amino acids. Written as DNA, the CDR3 is TGCAGTGCTAGTCCAACAGCAACTAATGAAAAACTGTTTTTT. This translates into CSASPTATNEKLFF.

The chain carries TRBV9 and TRBJ2-1; the match to TRBD2 covers 8 bases. The CDR3 consists of 18 residues. The germline V gene encodes CDR1 SGDLS and CDR2 YYNGEE. V lost 0 bases to trimming and J lost 5 bases; unmatched junction nucleotides: 13. CDR3 region: CASSVGPSGRGVHNEQFF. Here the CDR3 DNA reads TGTGCCAGCAGCGTAGGTCCCAGCGGGAGAGGGGTCCACAATGAGCAGTTCTTC.